The TCR beta chain under discussion was sequenced for a study of cytomegalovirus exposure and HLA in healthy donors. CDR3 size: 14 residues. Germline CDR1 MNHEY, CDR2 SVGAGI. J gave up 7 bases and V 7 bases, and 6 bases lay outside the gene matches. The PCR employed 60 Vbeta primers together with 13 Jbeta primers. The repertoire was sequenced with immunoSEQ multiplex PCR; TCRdb's copy has only in-frame clones and lacks some. The sample lists 60,000 to 75,000 clones, about two thirds occurring once. This chain uses TRBV6-5 with TRBJ2-2; 10 nucleotides line up with TRBD1. Specimen: PBMCs. This TCR was recovered from a woman between 35 and 50 years old in good health and CMV-seropositive. CDR3 DNA sequence: TGTGCCAGCAAATCGGGACAGGGGAACGGGGAGCTGTTTTTT. This gives the protein CASKSGQGNGELFF.